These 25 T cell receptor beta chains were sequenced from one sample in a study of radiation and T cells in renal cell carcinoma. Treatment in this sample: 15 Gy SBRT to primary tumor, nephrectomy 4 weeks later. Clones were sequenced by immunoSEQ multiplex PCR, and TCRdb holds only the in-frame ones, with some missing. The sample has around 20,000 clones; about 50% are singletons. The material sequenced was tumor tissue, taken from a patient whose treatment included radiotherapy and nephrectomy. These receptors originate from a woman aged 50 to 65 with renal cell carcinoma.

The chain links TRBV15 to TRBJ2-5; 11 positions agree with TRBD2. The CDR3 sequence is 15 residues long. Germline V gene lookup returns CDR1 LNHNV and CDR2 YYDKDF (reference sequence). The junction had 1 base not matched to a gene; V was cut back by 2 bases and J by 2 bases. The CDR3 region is CATSRRTSGQETQYF. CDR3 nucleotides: TGTGCCACCAGCAGACGGACTAGCGGGCAAGAGACCCAGTACTTC.

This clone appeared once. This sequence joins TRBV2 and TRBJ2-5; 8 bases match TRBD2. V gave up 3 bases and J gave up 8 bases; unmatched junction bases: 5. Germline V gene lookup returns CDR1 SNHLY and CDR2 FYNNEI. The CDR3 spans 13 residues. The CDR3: CASSESGGLTQYF. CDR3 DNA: TGTGCCAGCAGTGAGAGCGGGGGCCTTACCCAGTACTTC.

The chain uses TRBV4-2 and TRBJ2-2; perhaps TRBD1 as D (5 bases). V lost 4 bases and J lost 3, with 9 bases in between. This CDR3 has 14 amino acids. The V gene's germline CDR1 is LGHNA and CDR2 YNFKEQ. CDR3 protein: CASSPTDYTGELFF. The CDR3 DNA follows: TGTGCCAGCAGCCCGACAGATTACACCGGGGAGCTGTTTTTT.

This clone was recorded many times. In DNA form, the CDR3 reads TGTGCCAGCCACGTCGGAGGCCCATACTATGGCTACACCTTC. Translation: CASHVGGPYYGYTF. This chain connects TRBV19 to TRBJ1-2; D ambiguous. V lost 9 bases and J lost 3, with 17 bases in between. Germline-derived CDR1 and CDR2 are LNHDA and SQIVND (reference sequence). The CDR3 length is 14 residues.

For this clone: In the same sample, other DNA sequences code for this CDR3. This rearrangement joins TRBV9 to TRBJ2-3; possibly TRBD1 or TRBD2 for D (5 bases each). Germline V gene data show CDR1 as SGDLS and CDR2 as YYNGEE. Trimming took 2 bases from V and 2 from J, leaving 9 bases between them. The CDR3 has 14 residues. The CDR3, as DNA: TGTGCCAGCAGCGTGGGACCCGACACAGATACGCAGTATTTT. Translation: CASSVGPDTDTQYF.

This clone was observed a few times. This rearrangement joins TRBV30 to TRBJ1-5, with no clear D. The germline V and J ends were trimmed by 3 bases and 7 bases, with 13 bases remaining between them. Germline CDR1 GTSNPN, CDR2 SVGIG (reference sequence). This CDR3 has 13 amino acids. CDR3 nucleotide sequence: TGTGCCTGGAGCCCCCCAAGGCAGCAGCCCCAGCATTTT. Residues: CAWSPPRQQPQHF.

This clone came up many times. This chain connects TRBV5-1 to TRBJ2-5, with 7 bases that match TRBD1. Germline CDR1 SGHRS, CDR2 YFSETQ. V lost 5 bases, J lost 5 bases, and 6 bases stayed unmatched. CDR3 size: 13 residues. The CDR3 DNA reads TGCGCCAGCAGGAGCAGGGACAGCGAGACCCAGTACTTC. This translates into CASRSRDSETQYF.

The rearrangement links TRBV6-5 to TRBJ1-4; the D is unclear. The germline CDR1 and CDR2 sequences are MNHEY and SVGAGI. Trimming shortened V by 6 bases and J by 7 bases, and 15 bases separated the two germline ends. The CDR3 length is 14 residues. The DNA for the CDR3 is TGTGCCAGCAGCCGAAGCGAGTATGGTGAAAAACTGTTTTTT. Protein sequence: CASSRSEYGEKLFF.

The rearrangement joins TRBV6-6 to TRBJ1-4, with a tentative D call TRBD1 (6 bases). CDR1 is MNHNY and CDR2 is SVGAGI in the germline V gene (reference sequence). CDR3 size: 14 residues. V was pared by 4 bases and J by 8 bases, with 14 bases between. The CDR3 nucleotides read TGTGCCAGCAGTTCCCGGGACAACGACGAAAAACTGTTTTTT. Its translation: CASSSRDNDEKLFF.

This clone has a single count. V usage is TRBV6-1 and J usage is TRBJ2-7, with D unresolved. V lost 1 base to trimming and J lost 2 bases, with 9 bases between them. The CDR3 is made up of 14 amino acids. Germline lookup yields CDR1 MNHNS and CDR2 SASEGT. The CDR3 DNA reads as TGTGCCAGCAGTGAAGAAGGGATTACCTACGAGCAGTACTTC. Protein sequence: CASSEEGITYEQYF.

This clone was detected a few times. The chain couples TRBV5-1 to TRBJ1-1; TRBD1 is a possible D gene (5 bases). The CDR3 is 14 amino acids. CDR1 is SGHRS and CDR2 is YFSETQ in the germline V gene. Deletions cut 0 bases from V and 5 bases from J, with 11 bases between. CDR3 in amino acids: CASSLAVTATEAFF. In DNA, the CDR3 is TGCGCCAGCAGCTTGGCCGTGACAGCTACTGAAGCTTTCTTT.

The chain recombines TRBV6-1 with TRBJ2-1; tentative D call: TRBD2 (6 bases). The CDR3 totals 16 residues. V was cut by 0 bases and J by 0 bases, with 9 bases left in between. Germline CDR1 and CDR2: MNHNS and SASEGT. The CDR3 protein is CASSEAGGSSYNEQFF. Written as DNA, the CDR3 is TGTGCCAGCAGTGAAGCAGGAGGGAGCTCCTACAATGAGCAGTTCTTC.

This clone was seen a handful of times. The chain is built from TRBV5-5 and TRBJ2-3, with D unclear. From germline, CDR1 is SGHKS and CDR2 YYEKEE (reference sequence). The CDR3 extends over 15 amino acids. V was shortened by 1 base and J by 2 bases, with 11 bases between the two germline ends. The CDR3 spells CASSLSRLNTDTQYF. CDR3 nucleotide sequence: TGTGCCAGCAGCTTGTCACGGCTAAACACAGATACGCAGTATTTT. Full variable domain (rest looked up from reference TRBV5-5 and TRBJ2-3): DAGVTQSPTHLIKTRGQQVTLRCSPISGHKSVSWYQQVLGQGPQFIFQYYEKEERGRGNFPDRFSARQFPNYSSELNVNALLLGDSALYLCASSLSRLNTDTQYFGPGTRLTVL.

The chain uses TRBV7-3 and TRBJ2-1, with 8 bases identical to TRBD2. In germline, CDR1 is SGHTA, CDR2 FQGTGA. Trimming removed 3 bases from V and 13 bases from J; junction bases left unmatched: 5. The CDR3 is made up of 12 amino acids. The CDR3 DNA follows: TGTGCCAGCAGCTTGGGCACTAGCGGCCAGTTCTTC. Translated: CASSLGTSGQFF.

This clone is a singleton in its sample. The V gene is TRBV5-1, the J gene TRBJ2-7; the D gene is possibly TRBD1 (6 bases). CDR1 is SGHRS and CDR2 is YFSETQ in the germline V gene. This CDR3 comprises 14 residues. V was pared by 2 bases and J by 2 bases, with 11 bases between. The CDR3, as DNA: TGCGCCAGCAGCTTAGTGGACAGTGCCTACGAGCAGTACTTC. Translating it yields CASSLVDSAYEQYF.

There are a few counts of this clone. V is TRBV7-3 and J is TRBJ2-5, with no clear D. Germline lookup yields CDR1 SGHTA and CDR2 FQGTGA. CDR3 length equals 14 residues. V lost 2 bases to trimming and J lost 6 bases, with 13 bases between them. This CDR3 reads CASSLQPTGQTQYF. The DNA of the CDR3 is TGTGCCAGCAGCTTACAGCCTACCGGGCAGACCCAGTACTTC.

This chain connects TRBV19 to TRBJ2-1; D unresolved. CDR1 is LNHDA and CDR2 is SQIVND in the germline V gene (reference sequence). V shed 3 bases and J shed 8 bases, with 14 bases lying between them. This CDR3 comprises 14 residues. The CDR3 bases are TGTGCCAGTAGTATGGCGGTCGTAGCTGATGAGCAGTTCTTC. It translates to CASSMAVVADEQFF.

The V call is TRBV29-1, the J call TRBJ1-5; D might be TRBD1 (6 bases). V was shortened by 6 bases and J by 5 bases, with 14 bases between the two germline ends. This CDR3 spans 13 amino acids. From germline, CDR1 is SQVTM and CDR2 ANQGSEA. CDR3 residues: CSVGGSDDQPQHF. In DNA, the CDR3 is TGCAGCGTGGGGGGCTCCGACGATCAGCCCCAGCATTTT.

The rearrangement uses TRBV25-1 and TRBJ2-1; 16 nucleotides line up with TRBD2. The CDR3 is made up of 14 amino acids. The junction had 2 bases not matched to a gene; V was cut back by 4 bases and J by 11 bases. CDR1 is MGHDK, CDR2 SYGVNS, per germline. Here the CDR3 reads CASSAGLAGGKQFF. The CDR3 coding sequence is TGTGCCAGCAGTGCGGGACTAGCGGGGGGGAAGCAGTTCTTC.

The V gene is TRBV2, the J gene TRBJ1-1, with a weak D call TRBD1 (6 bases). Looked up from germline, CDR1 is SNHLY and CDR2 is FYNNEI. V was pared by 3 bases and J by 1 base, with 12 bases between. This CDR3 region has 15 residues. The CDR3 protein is CASSDPTGWNTEAFF. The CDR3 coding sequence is TGTGCCAGCAGTGACCCGACAGGCTGGAACACTGAAGCTTTCTTT.

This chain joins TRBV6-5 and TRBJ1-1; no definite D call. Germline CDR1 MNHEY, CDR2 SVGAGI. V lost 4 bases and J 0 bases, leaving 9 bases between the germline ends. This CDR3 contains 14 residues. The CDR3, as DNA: TGTGCCAGCAGTTCCCGATTTTTGAACACTGAAGCTTTCTTT. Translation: CASSSRFLNTEAFF.

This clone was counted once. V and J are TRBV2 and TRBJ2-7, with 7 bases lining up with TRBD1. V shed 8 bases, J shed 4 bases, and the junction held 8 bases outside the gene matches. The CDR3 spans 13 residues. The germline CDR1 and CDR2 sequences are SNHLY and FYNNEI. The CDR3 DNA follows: TGTGCCAGCTCTACAGGGGTATCTTACGAGCAGTACTTC. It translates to CASSTGVSYEQYF.

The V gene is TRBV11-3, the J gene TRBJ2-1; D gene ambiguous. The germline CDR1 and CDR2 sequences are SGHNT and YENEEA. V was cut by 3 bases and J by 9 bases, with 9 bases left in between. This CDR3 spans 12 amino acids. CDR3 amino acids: CASSLIEGEQFF. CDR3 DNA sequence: TGTGCCAGCAGCTTGATCGAAGGTGAGCAGTTCTTC.

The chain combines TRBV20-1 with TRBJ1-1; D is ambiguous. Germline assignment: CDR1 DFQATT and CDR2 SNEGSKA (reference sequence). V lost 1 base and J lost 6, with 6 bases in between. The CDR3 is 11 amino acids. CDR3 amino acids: CSARADSEAFF. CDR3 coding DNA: TGCAGTGCTAGAGCGGATTCTGAAGCTTTCTTT.

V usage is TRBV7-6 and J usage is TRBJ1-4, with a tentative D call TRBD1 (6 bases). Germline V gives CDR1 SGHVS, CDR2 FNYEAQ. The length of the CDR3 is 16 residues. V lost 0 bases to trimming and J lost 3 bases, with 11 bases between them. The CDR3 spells CASSLATGWSNEKLFF. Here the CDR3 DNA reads TGTGCCAGCAGCTTAGCTACAGGGTGGTCTAATGAAAAACTGTTTTTT. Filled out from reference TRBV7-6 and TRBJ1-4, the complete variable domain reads GAGVSQSPRYKVTKRGQDVALRCDPISGHVSLYWYRQALGQGPEFLTYFNYEAQQDKSGLPNDRFSAERPEGSISTLTIQRTEQRDSAMYRCASSLATGWSNEKLFFGSGTQLSVL.